This entry features one T cell receptor (beta chain) sequence. The data were obtained in a study of shared T cell receptors in the human thymus. TCRdb keeps only in-frame clones here, not all; method: immunoSEQ multiplex PCR. The sample carries roughly 660,000 clones, approximately 87% recorded once. Germline V CDR1 and CDR2: MDHEN, SYDVKM. Trimming at V came to 6 bases and at J to 14 bases, leaving 11 bases not matched to a gene. The CDR3 is 15 residues long. The same data also contributed to another study, on human thymus T cells. That paper states: Resections removed during corrective heart surgery provided the thymus tissue used. Within thymic and blood repertoires, V and J gene usage appeared to be biased. Related studies noted strongly shared thymic repertoires across unrelated people.

V gene TRBV28 combines with J gene TRBJ2-3; the match to TRBD2 covers 16 bases. The clonotype originates from a boy less than two years old with a congenital heart defect. The sequencing input was thymocytes. The CDR3 coding sequence is TGTGCCAGCAGCCCGGGACTAGCGGGAGGGCCTAAAGGGTATTTT. Its protein product is CASSPGLAGGPKGYF.